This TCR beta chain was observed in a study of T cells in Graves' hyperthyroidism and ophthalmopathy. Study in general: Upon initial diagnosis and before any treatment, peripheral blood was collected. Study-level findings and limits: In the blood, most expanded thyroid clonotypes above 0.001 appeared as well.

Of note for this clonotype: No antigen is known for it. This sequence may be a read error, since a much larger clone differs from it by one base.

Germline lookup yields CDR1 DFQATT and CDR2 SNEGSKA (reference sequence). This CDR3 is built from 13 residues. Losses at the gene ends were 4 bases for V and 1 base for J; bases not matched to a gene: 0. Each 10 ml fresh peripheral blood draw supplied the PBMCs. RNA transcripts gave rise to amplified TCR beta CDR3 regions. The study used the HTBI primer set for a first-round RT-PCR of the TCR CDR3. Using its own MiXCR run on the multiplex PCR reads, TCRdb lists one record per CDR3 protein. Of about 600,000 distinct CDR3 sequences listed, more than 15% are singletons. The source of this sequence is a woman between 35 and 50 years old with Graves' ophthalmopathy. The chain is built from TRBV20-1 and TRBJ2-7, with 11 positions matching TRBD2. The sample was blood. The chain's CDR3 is CSATSGGSYEQYF. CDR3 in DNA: TGCAGTGCTACTAGCGGGGGGTCCTACGAGCAGTACTTC.